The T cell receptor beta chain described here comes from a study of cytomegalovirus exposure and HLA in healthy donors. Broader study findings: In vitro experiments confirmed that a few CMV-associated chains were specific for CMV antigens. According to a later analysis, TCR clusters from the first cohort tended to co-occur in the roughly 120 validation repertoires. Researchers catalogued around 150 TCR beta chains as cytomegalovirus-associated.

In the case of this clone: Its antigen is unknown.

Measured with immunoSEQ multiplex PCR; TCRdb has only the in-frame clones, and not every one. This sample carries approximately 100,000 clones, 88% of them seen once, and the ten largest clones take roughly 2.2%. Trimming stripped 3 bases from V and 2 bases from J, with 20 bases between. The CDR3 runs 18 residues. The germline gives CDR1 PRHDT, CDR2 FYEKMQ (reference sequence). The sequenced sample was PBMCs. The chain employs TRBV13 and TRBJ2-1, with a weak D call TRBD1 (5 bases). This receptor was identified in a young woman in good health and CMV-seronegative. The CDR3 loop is CASSLGRRRPTTYNEQFF. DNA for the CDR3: TGTGCCAGCAGCTTGGGGCGGAGACGTCCCACAACCTACAATGAGCAGTTCTTC.